The sequence of this TCR beta chain was determined in a study of T cell changes during pregnancy in multiple sclerosis. Libraries were prepared by immunoSEQ multiplex PCR; TCRdb keeps only in-frame clonotypes and omits some of them. Among more than 45,000 clones listed, approximately 90% were seen once. Trimming removed 6 bases from V and 2 bases from J, with 11 bases in between. The CDR3 has 13 residues. Germline CDR1 MNHEY, CDR2 SMNVEV (reference sequence). The source material was CD4+ T cells from peripheral blood mononuclear cells, sampled after pregnancy. This receptor was identified in a female donor with multiple sclerosis, enrolled in a pregnancy study. The chain links TRBV27 to TRBJ2-7; D is uncertain. CDR3 nucleotides: TGTGCCAGCAGAGTTTCCTCAGCCTACGAGCAGTACTTC. Translated, it gives CASRVSSAYEQYF.